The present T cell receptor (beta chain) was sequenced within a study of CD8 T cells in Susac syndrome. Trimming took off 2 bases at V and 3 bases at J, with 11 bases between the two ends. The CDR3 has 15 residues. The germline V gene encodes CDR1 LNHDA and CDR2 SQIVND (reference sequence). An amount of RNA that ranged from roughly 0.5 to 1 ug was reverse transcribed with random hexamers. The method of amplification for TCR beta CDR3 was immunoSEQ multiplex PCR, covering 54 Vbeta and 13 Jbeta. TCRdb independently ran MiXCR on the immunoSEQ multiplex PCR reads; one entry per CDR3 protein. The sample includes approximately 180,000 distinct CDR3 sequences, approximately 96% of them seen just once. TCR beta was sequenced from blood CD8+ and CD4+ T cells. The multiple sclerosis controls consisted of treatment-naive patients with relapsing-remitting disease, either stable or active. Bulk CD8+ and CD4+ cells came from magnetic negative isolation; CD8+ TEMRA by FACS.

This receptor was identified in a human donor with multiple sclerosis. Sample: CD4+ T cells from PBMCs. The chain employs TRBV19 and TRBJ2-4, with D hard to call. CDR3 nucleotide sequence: TGTGCCAGTAGTATAAAGGGTTTGGGCAAAAACATTCAGTACTTC. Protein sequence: CASSIKGLGKNIQYF.